The 31 T cell receptor beta chains reported below all come from one sample, sequenced in a study of blood T cell repertoires in COVID-19 (dated by TCRdb to the early 2020s). The library relied on the immunoSEQ multiplex PCR assay. TCRdb mirrors the immuneACCESS table, restricted to in-frame sequences. Some clones are absent from its copies; in checked studies, under half trace to an unresolved V gene, and the reason for the others is unknown. Across this sample there are roughly 80,000 clones, with more than 75% seen only once. Of the sample, around 13% falls within the top ten clones. Sequencing was done on a sample of peripheral blood. The receptor set was obtained from a woman in her 70s with acute or convalescent COVID-19.

V usage is TRBV12-5 and J usage is TRBJ2-4, with 14 bases that match TRBD2. Germline CDR1 reads LGHNT; CDR2 reads FRNRAP. Trimming took 4 bases from V and 5 from J; bases not matched to a gene: 7. This CDR3 is built from 17 residues. The CDR3 protein is CASGYTPGLAGENIQYF. In DNA form, the CDR3 reads TGTGCTAGTGGTTATACCCCGGGACTAGCGGGAGAAAACATTCAGTACTTC.

V usage is TRBV7-9 and J usage is TRBJ1-3; D possibly corresponds to TRBD1 (6 bases). Germline lookup yields CDR1 SEHNR and CDR2 FQNEAQ (reference sequence). This CDR3 region has 15 residues. With 0 bases removed from V and 2 bases from J, the gap between germline ends came to 8 bases. The CDR3 DNA is TGTGCCAGCAGCTTAGCCACAGGGACTGGAAACACCATATATTTT. Its translation: CASSLATGTGNTIYF.

This clone has only one observation. V is TRBV6-4 and J is TRBJ1-1, with a tentative D call TRBD1 (5 bases). V was trimmed by 4 bases and J by 5 bases, leaving 14 bases between them. CDR1 is MRHNA, CDR2 SNTAGT, per germline. The CDR3 totals 14 residues. The CDR3 spells CASSVDSYYTEAFF. CDR3 nucleotides: TGTGCCAGCAGTGTCGACAGTTACTATACTGAAGCTTTCTTT.

V usage is TRBV19 and J usage is TRBJ2-4; D may be TRBD1 (6 bases). Germline V gene lookup returns CDR1 LNHDA and CDR2 SQIVND (reference sequence). This CDR3 is built from 17 residues. V shed 5 bases and J shed 0 bases, with 17 bases lying between them. The CDR3 nucleotides are TGTGCCAGTAGTCCACGCAGGGACACTGTAGCCAAAAACATTCAGTACTTC. Its translation is CASSPRRDTVAKNIQYF.

The chain couples TRBV2 to TRBJ2-3; 8 positions match TRBD1. This CDR3 is 15 amino acids long. V lost 1 base and J lost 0; bases outside the gene matches: 0. Germline V gene sequence: CDR1 SNHLY, CDR2 FYNNEI. Written as DNA, the CDR3 is TGTGCCAGCAGTGAAGGGGACAGGAGCACAGATACGCAGTATTTT. Its protein product is CASSEGDRSTDTQYF.

The chain combines TRBV28 with TRBJ2-2, with 14 bases matching TRBD2. V lost 4 bases, J lost 2 bases, and 12 bases stayed unmatched. The CDR3 runs 20 residues. CDR1 is MDHEN and CDR2 is SYDVKM in the germline V gene. CDR3 coding DNA: TGTGCCAGCAGTTATCCCCCGGGACTAGCGGGAGAAGTAAACACCGGGGAGCTGTTTTTT. Its translation is CASSYPPGLAGEVNTGELFF.

The gene calls are TRBV4-1 and TRBJ2-2, with 12 bases that match TRBD2. Germline CDR1 MGHRA, CDR2 YSYEKL. V gave up 4 bases and J gave up 0 bases; unmatched junction bases: 9. The CDR3 is made up of 19 amino acids. CDR3 amino acids: CASSRRTSGTTSNTGELFF. DNA of the CDR3: TGCGCCAGCAGCCGACGGACTAGCGGGACGACCTCGAACACCGGGGAGCTGTTTTTT.

The chain uses TRBV10-3 and TRBJ2-7; 7 positions agree with TRBD1. The CDR3 length is 13 residues. Germline values: CDR1 ENHRY, CDR2 SYGVKD. Germline trimming cut 10 bases from V and 3 bases from J; bases unmatched to any gene: 9. The CDR3 DNA is TGTGCCACCTCATCCGGGACAGACTACGAGCAGTACGTC. It specifies CATSSGTDYEQYV.

The chain links TRBV6-7 to TRBJ2-2; D possibly corresponds to TRBD1 (6 bases). TRBV6-7 is an ORF, with its function uncertain. The CDR3 is made up of 17 amino acids. The ends were cut back, 6 bases at V and 2 bases at J, with 19 bases in the middle. CDR3 sequence reads: CASSPGVCNRNTGELFF. The CDR3 DNA follows: TGTGCCAGCAGCCCAGGGGTTTGTAATCGAAACACCGGGGAGCTGTTTTTT.

J is TRBJ2-7 and V is TRBV6-1; a possible D gene is TRBD1 (6 bases). The CDR3 has 13 residues. Germline lookup yields CDR1 MNHNS and CDR2 SASEGT. Trimming shortened V by 2 bases and J by 7 bases, and 12 bases separated the two germline ends. In nucleotides, the CDR3 is TGTGCCAGCAGTGAATCAGTGAGGGGGGAGCAGTACGTC. This sequence encodes CASSESVRGEQYV.

J is TRBJ2-7 and V is TRBV6-2 or TRBV6-3; 12 nucleotides line up with TRBD1. Losses at the gene ends were 5 bases for V and 4 bases for J; bases not matched to a gene: 12. The CDR3 is 17 amino acids. CDR1 is MNHEY, CDR2 SVGEGT, per germline. CDR3 amino acids: CASSPGQGALGSYEQYV. The CDR3 DNA sequence: TGTGCCAGCAGTCCGGGACAGGGGGCTCTAGGCTCTTACGAGCAGTACGTC.

This chain joins TRBV7-8 and TRBJ2-3, with D perhaps TRBD2 (5 bases). The CDR3 has 16 amino acids. Trimming removed 5 bases from V and 2 bases from J, with 17 bases in between. CDR1 SGHVS and CDR2 FQNEAQ come from the germline V gene. The CDR3 loop is CASSAEGLAYTDTQYF. Here the CDR3 DNA reads TGTGCCAGCAGCGCCGAAGGACTGGCCTACACAGATACGCAGTATTTT.

CDR3 sequence (DNA): TGTGCCAGCAGCACCAGACTAGCGGACACAGATACGCAGTATTTT. It encodes CASSTRLADTDTQYF. V is TRBV3-1 (or the pseudogene TRBV3-2) and J is TRBJ2-3; the match to TRBD2 covers 9 bases. The CDR3 runs 15 residues. Looked up from germline, CDR1 is LGHDT and CDR2 is YNNKEL (reference sequence). V gave up 5 bases and J gave up 2 bases; unmatched junction bases: 5.

This chain connects TRBV6-2 or TRBV6-3 to TRBJ2-2, with D unresolved. In germline, CDR1 is MNHEY, CDR2 SVGEGT. This CDR3 is built from 14 residues. The V end lost 2 bases, the J end lost 8 bases, and 12 bases lay between the germline ends. This CDR3 reads CASSYRAVAGELFF. The CDR3 DNA is TGTGCCAGCAGTTACCGCGCTGTAGCTGGGGAGCTGTTTTTT.

V is TRBV5-4 and J is TRBJ2-4; D may be TRBD2 (6 bases). This CDR3 comprises 17 residues. Germline V gene data show CDR1 as SGHNT and CDR2 as YYREEE (reference sequence). Trimming removed 4 bases at V and 8 bases at J, with 25 bases between. Here the CDR3 DNA reads TGTGCCAGCAGCATCTTTGGGGGGAGAGGGTTTCCAGACATTCAGTACTTC. Amino acid sequence: CASSIFGGRGFPDIQYF.

The V call is TRBV29-1, the J call TRBJ1-4, with 7 nucleotides matching TRBD1. The CDR3 runs 13 residues. V was pared by 7 bases and J by 7 bases, with 9 bases of the junction left unmatched. Looked up from germline, CDR1 is SQVTM and CDR2 is ANQGSEA. CDR3 sequence: CSARQGIGEKLFF. The DNA for the CDR3 is TGCAGCGCAAGACAGGGTATCGGTGAAAAACTGTTTTTT.

The gene calls are TRBV3-1 (or the pseudogene TRBV3-2) and TRBJ2-6; 7 bases match TRBD1. J gave up 0 bases and V 4 bases, and 6 bases lay outside the gene matches. CDR1 and CDR2 (germline): LGHDT, YNNKEL (reference sequence). The CDR3 contains 17 residues. The chain's CDR3 is CASSLGTARSGANVLTF. The CDR3 bases are TGTGCCAGCAGCCTAGGGACAGCCCGCTCTGGGGCCAACGTCCTGACTTTC.

This clone occurred a few times. The chain couples TRBV5-4 to TRBJ1-5, with 8 bases matching TRBD1. V was clipped by 4 bases and J by 4 bases; unmatched bases: 4. Germline values: CDR1 SGHNT, CDR2 YYREEE (reference sequence). The CDR3 runs to 14 residues. Here the CDR3 DNA reads TGTGCCAGCAGCCGACAGGGGACGAATCAGCCCCAGCATTTT. This encodes CASSRQGTNQPQHF.

V gene TRBV29-1 combines with J gene TRBJ1-2; 7 bases map to TRBD1. There are 15 residues in the CDR3. Trimming removed 1 base from V and 2 bases from J; junction bases left unmatched: 7. Germline CDR1 SQVTM, CDR2 ANQGSEA. The CDR3 DNA sequence: TGCAGCGTTGAAGTGTTTCGGGACAGCAACTATGGCTACACCTTC. Encoded protein: CSVEVFRDSNYGYTF.

In this sample, this clone turned up a few times. The chain recombines TRBV24-1 with TRBJ2-3; D not certain. In germline, CDR1 is KGHDR, CDR2 SFDVKD. The CDR3 covers 14 residues. V shed 8 bases and J shed 10 bases, with 21 bases lying between them. CDR3 residues: CATIDPLLPLAQYF. The CDR3 DNA follows: TGTGCCACCATCGATCCTCTTCTACCTTTGGCGCAGTATTTT.

This chain links TRBV5-4 with TRBJ2-2; a weak D match, TRBD1 (5 bases). Germline loops: CDR1 SGHNT, CDR2 YYREEE (reference sequence). This CDR3 is built from 15 residues. Trimming pared 0 bases from V and 4 bases from J, leaving 10 bases between. CDR3: CASSLEDIPTGELFF. The CDR3 nucleotides are TGTGCCAGCAGCTTGGAGGACATACCCACCGGGGAGCTGTTTTTT.

This clone was counted between two and nine times. The V and J genes are TRBV3-1 (or the pseudogene TRBV3-2) and TRBJ2-3; D uncertain. CDR1 is LGHDT, CDR2 YNNKEL, per germline (reference sequence). Trimming cost V 4 bases and J 0 bases, with 8 bases left between them. The CDR3 is 14 amino acids. The CDR3 sequence: CASSRITSTDTQYF. CDR3 in DNA: TGTGCCAGCAGCCGCATCACAAGCACAGATACGCAGTATTTT.

This clone appeared a single time. The chain recombines TRBV10-3 with TRBJ2-1, with 14 bases identical to TRBD2. Germline V CDR1 and CDR2: ENHRY, SYGVKD. The CDR3 has 15 residues. V lost 6 bases and J lost 9; bases outside the gene matches: 7. The CDR3 here is CAISAGTSGSFEQFF. CDR3 sequence (DNA): TGTGCCATCAGCGCCGGGACTAGCGGGAGTTTTGAGCAGTTCTTC.

This clone occurred once. The chain uses TRBV3-1 (or the pseudogene TRBV3-2) and TRBJ1-2, with D possibly being TRBD1 (5 bases). CDR1 and CDR2 from the germline V gene are LGHDT and YNNKEL (reference sequence). Trimming took 1 base from V and 5 from J, leaving 11 bases between them. This CDR3 has 14 amino acids. CDR3 nucleotide sequence: TGTGCCAGCAGCCAAGGCGACAGACCTTATGGCTACACCTTC. This gives the protein CASSQGDRPYGYTF.

The chain's CDR3 is CASSYSTSGGYNEQFF. As DNA, the CDR3 is TGTGCCAGCAGTTACTCGACTAGCGGGGGGTACAATGAGCAGTTCTTC. V is TRBV6-5 and J is TRBJ2-1, with 13 nucleotides matching TRBD2. With V trimmed by 0 bases and J by 4 bases, 0 bases remained unmatched. Germline V gives CDR1 MNHEY, CDR2 SVGAGI. The CDR3 has 16 amino acids.

The genes are TRBV11-2 and TRBJ2-2; 10 bases agree with TRBD1. The CDR3 runs 15 residues. V trimming: 5 bases; J trimming: 4 bases; junction bases outside the gene matches: 4. Germline values: CDR1 SGHAT, CDR2 FQNNGV. CDR3 nucleotide sequence: TGTGCCAGCAGCGGGACAGGGGTCTCCACCGGGGAGCTGTTTTTT. Encoded protein: CASSGTGVSTGELFF. The full variable domain, in which reference TRBV11-2 and TRBJ2-2 provide the parts outside the CDR3, is EAGVAQSPRYKIIEKRQSVAFWCNPISGHATLYWYQQILGQGPKLLIQFQNNGVVDDSQLPKDRFSAERLKGVDSTLKIQPAKLEDSAVYLCASSGTGVSTGELFFGEGSRLTVL.

J is TRBJ2-5 and V is TRBV2; TRBD2 aligns across 11 bases. The CDR3 extends over 16 amino acids. V shed 4 bases, J shed 0 bases, and the junction held 4 bases outside the gene matches. In germline, CDR1 is SNHLY, CDR2 FYNNEI. The chain's CDR3 is CASSVAGGQHQETQYF. The CDR3 DNA sequence: TGTGCCAGCAGTGTAGCGGGGGGGCAGCACCAAGAGACCCAGTACTTC.

The chain combines TRBV4-3 with TRBJ1-4; D unclear. This CDR3 is built from 14 residues. V was clipped by 0 bases and J by 7 bases, with 9 bases between them. Germline lookup yields CDR1 LGHNA and CDR2 YSLEER. CDR3 sequence: CASSQDPGSEKLFF. As DNA, the CDR3 is TGCGCCAGCAGCCAAGACCCGGGTAGTGAAAAACTGTTTTTT.

The chain is built from TRBV5-1 and TRBJ2-7; 12 bases match TRBD1. Germline V gives CDR1 SGHRS, CDR2 YFSETQ. The CDR3 loop spans 18 amino acids. The V gene end was trimmed by 4 bases and the J gene end by 6 bases; junction bases not matched to a gene: 17. The CDR3 spells CASSPGQGAQLAWVEQYV. CDR3 nucleotide sequence: TGCGCCAGCAGCCCGGGACAGGGGGCTCAGCTAGCGTGGGTCGAGCAGTACGTC.

This sequence joins TRBV5-8 and TRBJ2-5; possible D gene TRBD2, 5 bases. V shed 2 bases and J shed 4 bases, with 9 bases lying between them. Germline CDR1 and CDR2: SGHTS and YDEGEE. The CDR3 spans 13 residues. CDR3 nucleotide sequence: TGTGCCAGCAGCTTTATGGGGAGAGAGACCCAGTACTTC. This codes for CASSFMGRETQYF.

This clone was seen a few times. The chain links TRBV5-4 to TRBJ1-1, with D hard to call. The CDR3 consists of 14 residues. Germline V gives CDR1 SGHNT, CDR2 YYREEE (reference sequence). V gave up 0 bases and J gave up 2 bases, with 8 bases separating them. The CDR3 region has the DNA TGTGCCAGCAGCTTGGGGCCGGGTAACACTGAAGCTTTCTTT. Its protein is CASSLGPGNTEAFF.